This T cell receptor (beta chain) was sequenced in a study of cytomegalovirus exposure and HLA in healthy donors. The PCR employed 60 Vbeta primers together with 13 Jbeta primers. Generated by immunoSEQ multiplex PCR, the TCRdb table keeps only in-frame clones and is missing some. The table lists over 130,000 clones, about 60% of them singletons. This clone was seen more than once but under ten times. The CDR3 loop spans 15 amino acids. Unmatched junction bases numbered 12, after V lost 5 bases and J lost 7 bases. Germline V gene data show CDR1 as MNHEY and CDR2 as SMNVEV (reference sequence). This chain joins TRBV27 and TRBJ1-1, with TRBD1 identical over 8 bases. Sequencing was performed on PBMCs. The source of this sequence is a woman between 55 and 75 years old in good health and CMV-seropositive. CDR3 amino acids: CASSPTRGRAGEAFF. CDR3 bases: TGTGCCAGCAGTCCCACCAGGGGGCGTGCGGGTGAAGCTTTCTTT.